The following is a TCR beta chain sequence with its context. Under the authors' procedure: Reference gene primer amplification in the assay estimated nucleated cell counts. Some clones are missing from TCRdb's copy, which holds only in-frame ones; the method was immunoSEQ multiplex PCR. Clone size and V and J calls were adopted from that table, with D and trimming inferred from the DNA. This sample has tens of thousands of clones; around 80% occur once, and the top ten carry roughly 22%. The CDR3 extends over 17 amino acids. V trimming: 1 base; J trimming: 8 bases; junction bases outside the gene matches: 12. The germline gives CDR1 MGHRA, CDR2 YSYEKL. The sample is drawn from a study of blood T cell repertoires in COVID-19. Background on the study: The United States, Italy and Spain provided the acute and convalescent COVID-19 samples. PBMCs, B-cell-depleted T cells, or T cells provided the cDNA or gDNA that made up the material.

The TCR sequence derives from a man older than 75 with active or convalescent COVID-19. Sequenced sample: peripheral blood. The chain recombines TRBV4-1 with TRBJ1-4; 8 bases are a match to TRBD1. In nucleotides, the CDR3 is TGCGCCAGCAGCCAAGTTCATTCAGTGGACAGGGAGGAAAAACTGTTTTTT. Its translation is CASSQVHSVDREEKLFF.